This TCR beta chain derives from a study of metastatic and nonmetastatic thyroid tumors. Study in general: Thyroid patients, malignant and benign, had repertoires compared across blood and tumor or nodule tissue.

Thyroid surgery had not been preceded by any treatment in any patient. As for this clone: Its antigen is unknown. The junction does not match germline at one end; this may be a read error.

As processed by the authors: Building a distant-metastasis classifier for papillary thyroid cancer drew on CDR3 differences across clinicopathological groups. TCRdb re-called clones from the PCR reads using MiXCR. These V and J calls originate from TCRdb's pipeline instead of the authors' own analysis. Altogether over 30,000 clones are present, over 15% being singletons, with the ten largest covering about 13%. Study-level findings and limits: Across blood and tumor, TCR beta diversity in malignant thyroid tumors was reportedly significantly higher than in benign nodules.

Sample: tumor tissue. This receptor was identified in a female donor with papillary thyroid cancer or a benign thyroid nodule (not recorded which). Some clones in this sample may be carry-over from other donors' samples.

DNA for the CDR3: TGCGCCAGCAGATTGGGCCCGGGTTCCACCCTCCACTTT. Translating it yields CASRLGPGSTLHF. This chain joins TRBV5-1 and TRBJ1-6, with D uncertain. The CDR3 consists of 13 residues. Germline V gene lookup returns CDR1 SGHRS and CDR2 YFSETQ.